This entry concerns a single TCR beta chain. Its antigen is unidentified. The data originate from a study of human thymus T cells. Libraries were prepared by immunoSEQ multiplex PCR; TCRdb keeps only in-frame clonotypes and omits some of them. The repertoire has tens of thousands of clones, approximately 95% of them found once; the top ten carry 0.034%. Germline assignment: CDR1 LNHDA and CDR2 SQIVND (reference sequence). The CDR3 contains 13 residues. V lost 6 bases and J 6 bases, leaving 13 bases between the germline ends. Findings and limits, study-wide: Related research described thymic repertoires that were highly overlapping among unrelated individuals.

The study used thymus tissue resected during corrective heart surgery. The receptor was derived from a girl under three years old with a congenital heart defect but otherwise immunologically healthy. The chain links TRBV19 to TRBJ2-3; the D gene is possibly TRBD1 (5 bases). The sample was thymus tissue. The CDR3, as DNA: TGTGCCAGTAGCAAACCATACAGGGATACGCAGTATTTT. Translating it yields CASSKPYRDTQYF.